The clone carrying this T cell receptor beta chain was seen many times. CDR1 is SEHNR, CDR2 FQNEAQ, per germline (reference sequence). V was trimmed by 0 bases and J by 0 bases, leaving 14 bases between them. The CDR3 has 18 residues. The method was immunoSEQ multiplex PCR; TCRdb's version includes in-frame clones alone and lacks a portion of them. In the table there are 100,000 to 150,000 clones, more than 65% of which are singletons. The data were obtained in a study of blood T cell repertoires in COVID-19. Study background: COVID-19 samples collected from the United States, Italy and Spain covered acute and convalescent phases. PBMCs, B-cell-depleted T cells, or T cells were the source of the cDNA or gDNA that made up the material.

The chain carries TRBV7-9 and TRBJ1-4; the D gene is possibly TRBD1 (6 bases). The specimen sequenced was peripheral blood. The sequence came from a human donor in a cohort sampled during active COVID-19. CDR3 residues: CASSLADTGTPTNEKLFF. The CDR3 DNA follows: TGTGCCAGCAGCTTAGCCGATACAGGGACGCCAACTAATGAAAAACTGTTTTTT.